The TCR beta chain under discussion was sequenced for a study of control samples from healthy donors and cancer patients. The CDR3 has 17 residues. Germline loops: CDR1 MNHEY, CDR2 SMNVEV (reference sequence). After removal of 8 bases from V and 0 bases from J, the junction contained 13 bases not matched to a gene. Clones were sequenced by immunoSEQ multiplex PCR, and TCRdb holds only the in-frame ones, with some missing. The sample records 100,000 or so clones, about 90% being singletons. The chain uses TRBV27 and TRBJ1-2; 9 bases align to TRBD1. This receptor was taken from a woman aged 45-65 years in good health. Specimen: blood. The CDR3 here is CASGPGQGPLPNYGYTF. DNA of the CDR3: TGTGCCAGCGGACCGGGACAGGGCCCTCTCCCTAACTATGGCTACACCTTC.